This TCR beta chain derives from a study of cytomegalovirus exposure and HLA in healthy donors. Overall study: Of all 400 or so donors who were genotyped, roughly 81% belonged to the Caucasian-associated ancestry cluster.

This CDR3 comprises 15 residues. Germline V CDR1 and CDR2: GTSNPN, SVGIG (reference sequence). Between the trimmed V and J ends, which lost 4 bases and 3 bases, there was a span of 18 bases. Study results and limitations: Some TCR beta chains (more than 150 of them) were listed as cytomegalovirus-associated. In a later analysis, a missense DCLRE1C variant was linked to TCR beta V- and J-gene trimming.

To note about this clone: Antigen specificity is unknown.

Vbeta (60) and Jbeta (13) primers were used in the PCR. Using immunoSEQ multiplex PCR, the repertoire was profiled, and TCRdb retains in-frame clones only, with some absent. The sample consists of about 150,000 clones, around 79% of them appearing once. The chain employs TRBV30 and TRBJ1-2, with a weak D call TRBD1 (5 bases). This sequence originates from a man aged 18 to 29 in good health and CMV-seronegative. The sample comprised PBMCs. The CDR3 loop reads CAWTKGRPGDYGYTF. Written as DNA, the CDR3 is TGTGCCTGGACCAAAGGGCGGCCGGGGGACTATGGCTACACCTTC. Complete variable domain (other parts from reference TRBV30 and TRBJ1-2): SQTIHQWPATLVQPVGSPLSLECTVEGTSNPNLYWYRQAAGRGLQLLFYSVGIGQISSEVPQNLSASRPQDRQFILSSKKLLLSDSGFYLCAWTKGRPGDYGYTFGSGTRLTVV.